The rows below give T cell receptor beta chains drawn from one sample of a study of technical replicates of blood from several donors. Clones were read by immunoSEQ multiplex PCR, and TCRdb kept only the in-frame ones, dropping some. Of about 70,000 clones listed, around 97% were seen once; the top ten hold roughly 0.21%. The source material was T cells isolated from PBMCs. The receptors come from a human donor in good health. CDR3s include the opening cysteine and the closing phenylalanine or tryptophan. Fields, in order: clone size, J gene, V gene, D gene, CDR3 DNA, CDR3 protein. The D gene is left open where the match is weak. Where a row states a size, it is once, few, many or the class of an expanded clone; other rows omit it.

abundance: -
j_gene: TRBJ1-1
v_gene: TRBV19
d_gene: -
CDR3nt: TGTGCCAGTAGTATGGAGGGAATCGCTGAAGCTTTCTTT
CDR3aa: CASSMEGIAEAFF

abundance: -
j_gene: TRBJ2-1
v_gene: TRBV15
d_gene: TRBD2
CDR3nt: TGTGCCACCAGCAGTCCCGGACTAGCTCCATTCAATGAGCAGTTCTTC
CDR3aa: CATSSPGLAPFNEQFF

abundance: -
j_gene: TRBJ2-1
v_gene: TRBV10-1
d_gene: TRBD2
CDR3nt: TGCGCCAGCAGCCTTAATCTAGCGGAGAGCTACAATGAGCAGTTCTTC
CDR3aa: CASSLNLAESYNEQFF

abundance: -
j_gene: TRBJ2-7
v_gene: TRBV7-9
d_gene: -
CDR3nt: TGTGCCAGCAGCTCTCAGGTTTCCTACGAGCAGTACTTC
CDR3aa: CASSSQVSYEQYF

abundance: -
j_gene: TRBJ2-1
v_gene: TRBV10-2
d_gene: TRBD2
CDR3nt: TGCGCCAGCCGACTAGCGGGAAATCAAGGGCAGTTCTTC
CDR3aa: CASRLAGNQGQFF

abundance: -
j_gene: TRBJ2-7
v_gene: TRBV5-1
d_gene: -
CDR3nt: TGCGCCAGCGCATTGTCCATCCAGGCGGGTCCGTCCTACGAGCAGTACTTC
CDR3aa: CASALSIQAGPSYEQYF

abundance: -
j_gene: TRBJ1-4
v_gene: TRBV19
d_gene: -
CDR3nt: TGTGCCAGTAGTACGCCCAGGGTCACTAATGAAAAACTGTTTTTT
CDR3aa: CASSTPRVTNEKLFF

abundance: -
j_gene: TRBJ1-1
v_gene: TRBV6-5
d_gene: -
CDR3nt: TGTGCCAGCAGTTACTCTCGGGTGACTGAAGCTTTCTTT
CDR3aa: CASSYSRVTEAFF

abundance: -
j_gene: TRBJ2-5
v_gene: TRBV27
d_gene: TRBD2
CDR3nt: TGTGCCAGCCGCTCCCTGGGCGGGGGGAAGACCCAGTACTTC
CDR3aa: CASRSLGGGKTQYF

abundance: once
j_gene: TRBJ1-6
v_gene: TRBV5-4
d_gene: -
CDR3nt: TGTGCCAGCAGCTTGGTTAAGGCAAGGAGCTCCTATAATTCACCCCTCCACTTT
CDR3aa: CASSLVKARSSYNSPLHF

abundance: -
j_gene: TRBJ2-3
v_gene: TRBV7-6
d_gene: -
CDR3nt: TGTGCCAGCAGCTTGGAGGTGGAAGATACGCAGTATTTT
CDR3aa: CASSLEVEDTQYF

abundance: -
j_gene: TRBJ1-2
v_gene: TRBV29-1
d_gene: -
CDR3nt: TGCAGCGTTGATTACGGGGGGGAGGCTAACTATGGCTACACCTTC
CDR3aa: CSVDYGGEANYGYTF

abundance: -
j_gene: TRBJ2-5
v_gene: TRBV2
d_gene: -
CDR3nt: TGTGCCAGCAACGAGGGCGAGACCCAGTACTTC
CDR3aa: CASNEGETQYF

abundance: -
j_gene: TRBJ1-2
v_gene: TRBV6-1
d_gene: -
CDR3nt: TGTGCCAGCATTTTTAGCTATGGCTACACCTTC
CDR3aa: CASIFSYGYTF

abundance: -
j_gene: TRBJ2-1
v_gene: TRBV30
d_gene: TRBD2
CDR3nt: TGTGCCTGGAGCGACGGTAGCGGGGGGGCCTATGAGCAGTTCTTC
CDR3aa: CAWSDGSGGAYEQFF

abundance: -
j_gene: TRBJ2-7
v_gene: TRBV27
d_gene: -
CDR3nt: TGTGCCAGCACCCCCCTTGGAGGGAGCGAGCAGTACTTC
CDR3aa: CASTPLGGSEQYF

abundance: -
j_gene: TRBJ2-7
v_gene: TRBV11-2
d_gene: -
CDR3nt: TGTGCCAGCAGCTTGGTACTTTCTCACGAGCAGTACTTC
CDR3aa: CASSLVLSHEQYF

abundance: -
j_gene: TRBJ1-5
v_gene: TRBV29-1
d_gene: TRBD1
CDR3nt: TGCAGCGTTGGTACAGGGGGCCGGCAGCCCCAGCATTTT
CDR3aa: CSVGTGGRQPQHF

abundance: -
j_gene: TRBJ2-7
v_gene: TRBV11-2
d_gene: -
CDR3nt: TGTGCCAGCAGCCCATCGGAGGGGGCGGCCTACGAGCAGTACTTC
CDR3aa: CASSPSEGAAYEQYF

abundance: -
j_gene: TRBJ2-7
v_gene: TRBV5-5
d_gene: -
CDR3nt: TGTGCCAGCAGCTTGGGGTACAGAACTAGCTACGAGCAGTACTTC
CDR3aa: CASSLGYRTSYEQYF

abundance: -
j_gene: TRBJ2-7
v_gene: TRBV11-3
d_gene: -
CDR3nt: TGTGCCAGCAGCCCCCGAATAGCGGTTCCCTACGAGCAGTACTTC
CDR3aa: CASSPRIAVPYEQYF

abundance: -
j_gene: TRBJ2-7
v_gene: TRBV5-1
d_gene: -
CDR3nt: TGCGCCAGCAGCTTGAACAGGGTAAACGGGGACGAGCAGTACTTC
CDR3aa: CASSLNRVNGDEQYF

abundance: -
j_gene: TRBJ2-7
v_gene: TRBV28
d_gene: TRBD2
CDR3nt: TGTGCCAGCAGTTCTAGCGGGTCGAGCTCCTACGAGCAGTACTTC
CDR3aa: CASSSSGSSSYEQYF

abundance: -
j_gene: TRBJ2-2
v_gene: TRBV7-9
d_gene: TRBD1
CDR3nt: TGTGCCAGCATGGACAGGGCCAACACCGGGGAGCTGTTTTTT
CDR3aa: CASMDRANTGELFF

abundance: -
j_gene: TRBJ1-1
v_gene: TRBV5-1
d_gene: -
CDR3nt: TGCGCCAGCAGCTTGGCTGTGAGATCCAACACTGAAGCTTTCTTT
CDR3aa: CASSLAVRSNTEAFF

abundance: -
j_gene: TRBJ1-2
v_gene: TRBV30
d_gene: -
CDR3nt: TGTGCCTGGAGTCCCCCCACCGGGAGATTACACGGGCCAAACTATGGCTACACCTTC
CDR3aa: CAWSPPTGRLHGPNYGYTF

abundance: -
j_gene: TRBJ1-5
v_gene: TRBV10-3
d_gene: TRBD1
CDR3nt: TGTGCCATCAGTTCAGGGACAGGAGTGAATCAGCCCCAGCATTTT
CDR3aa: CAISSGTGVNQPQHF

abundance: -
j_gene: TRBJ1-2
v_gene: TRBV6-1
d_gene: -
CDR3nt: TGTGCCAGCAGGGCCCAAGGAGGTGGCGGCTACACCTTC
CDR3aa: CASRAQGGGGYTF

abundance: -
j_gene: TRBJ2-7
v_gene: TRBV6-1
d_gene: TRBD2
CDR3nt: TGTGCCAGCAGTCTCGGGACTAGCGGGACTTACGAGCAGTACTTC
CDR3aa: CASSLGTSGTYEQYF

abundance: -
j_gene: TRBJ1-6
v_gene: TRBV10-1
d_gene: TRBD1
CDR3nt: TGCGCCAGCTCGGGTCAATGGACAGGGCCTTTCACCCTCCACTTT
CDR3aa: CASSGQWTGPFTLHF

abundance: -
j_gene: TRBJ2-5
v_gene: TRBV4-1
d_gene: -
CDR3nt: TGCGCCAGCAGCCCGTCCTCACTAGGCGGGGAGACCCAGTACTTC
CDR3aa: CASSPSSLGGETQYF

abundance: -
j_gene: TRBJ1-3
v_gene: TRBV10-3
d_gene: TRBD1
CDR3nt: TGTGCCATCAGTGAACAGGGGGCGAAAGGAAACACCATATATTTT
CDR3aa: CAISEQGAKGNTIYF

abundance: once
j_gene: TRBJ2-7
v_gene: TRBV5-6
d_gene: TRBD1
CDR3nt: TGTGCCAGCAGCGGGGACAGGAATGAGCAGTACTTC
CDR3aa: CASSGDRNEQYF

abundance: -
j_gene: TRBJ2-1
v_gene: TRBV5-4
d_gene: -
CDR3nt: TGTGCCAGCAGCTTGGATTATCGGACAGAAAGTGAGCAGTTCTTC
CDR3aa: CASSLDYRTESEQFF

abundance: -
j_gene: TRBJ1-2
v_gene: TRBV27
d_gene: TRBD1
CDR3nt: TGTGCCAGCAGTCTCGGACAGGGCGGGGACTATGGCTACACCTTC
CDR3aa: CASSLGQGGDYGYTF

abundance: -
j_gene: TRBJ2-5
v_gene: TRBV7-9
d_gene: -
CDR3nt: TGTGCCAGCAGCTTTGTCAGGGCAGGGGATAAAGAGACCCAGTACTTC
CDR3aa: CASSFVRAGDKETQYF

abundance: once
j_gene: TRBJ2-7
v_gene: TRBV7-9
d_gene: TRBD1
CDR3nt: TGTGCCAGCAGCCGCGGGACAGGGGACTCCTACGAGCAGTACTTC
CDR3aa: CASSRGTGDSYEQYF

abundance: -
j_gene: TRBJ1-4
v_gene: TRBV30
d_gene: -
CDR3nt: TGTGCCTGGGACCAGGGGAGGGGTGAAAAACTGTTTTTT
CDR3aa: CAWDQGRGEKLFF

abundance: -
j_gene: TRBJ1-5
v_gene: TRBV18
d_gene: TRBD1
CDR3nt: TGTGCCACCAATACGACAGGGGTTAATCAGCCCCAGCATTTT
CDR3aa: CATNTTGVNQPQHF

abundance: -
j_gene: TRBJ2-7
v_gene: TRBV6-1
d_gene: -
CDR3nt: TGTGCCAGCAGTCTAGCCGGAGCCTACGAGCAGTACTTC
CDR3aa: CASSLAGAYEQYF

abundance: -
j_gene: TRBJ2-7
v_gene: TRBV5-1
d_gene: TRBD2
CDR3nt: TGCGCCAGCACCAATGATCAGCGGGAGGGCCGGGAGCAGTACTTC
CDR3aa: CASTNDQREGREQYF

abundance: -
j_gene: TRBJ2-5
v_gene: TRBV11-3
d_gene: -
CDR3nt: TGTGCCAGCAGCTTAGGGTTGAGGGCAGGGGACGGAGAGACCCAGTACTTC
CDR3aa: CASSLGLRAGDGETQYF

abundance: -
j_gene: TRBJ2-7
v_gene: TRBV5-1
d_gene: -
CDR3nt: TGCGCCAGCAGCTCGGGAGACAGCCGGGCTTACGAGCAGTACTTC
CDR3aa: CASSSGDSRAYEQYF

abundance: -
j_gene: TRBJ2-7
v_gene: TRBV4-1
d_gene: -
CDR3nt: TGCGCCAGCAGCCAGAGGGTAGGCTCCTACGAGCAGTACTTC
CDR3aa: CASSQRVGSYEQYF

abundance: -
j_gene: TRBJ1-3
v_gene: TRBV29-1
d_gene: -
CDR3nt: TGCAGCGCACGGACTAGCTCTGGAAACACCATATATTTT
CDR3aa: CSARTSSGNTIYF

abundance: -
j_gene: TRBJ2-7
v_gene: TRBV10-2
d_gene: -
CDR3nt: TGCGCCAGCAGTGACTCGGGAGTGGACGAGCAGTACTTC
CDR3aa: CASSDSGVDEQYF

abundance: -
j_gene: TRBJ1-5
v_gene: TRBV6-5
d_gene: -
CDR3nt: TGTGCCAGCAGTTACTCGTGGCAGGTTAATCAGCCCCAGCATTTT
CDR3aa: CASSYSWQVNQPQHF

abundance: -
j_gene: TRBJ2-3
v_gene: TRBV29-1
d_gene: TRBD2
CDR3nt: TGCAGCGTTGCAGGGGGCGCGATAGCGGGGGGGCCGAGGACAGATACGCAGTATTTT
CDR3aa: CSVAGGAIAGGPRTDTQYF